Listed below are T cell receptor beta chains from one sample, sequenced in a study of shared clonotypes between healthy human individuals. The protocol was immunoSEQ multiplex PCR, while the TCRdb copy is restricted to in-frame clones and leaves out a portion. This sample has about 700,000 clones, with 90% to 95% found just once. The sample taken for sequencing was naive CD8+ T cells sorted from blood. The receptors were sampled from a man younger than 45 in good health. Both conserved end residues are part of each CDR3. Fields, in order: D gene, V gene, clone size, J gene, CDR3 protein, CDR3 DNA. A D gene is named only where the DNA matches it firmly. Clone size is not always given. Where it is, it says once, few, many or a class for expanded clones.

TRBD2,TRBV4-1,NA,TRBJ2-3,CASSQGPLTSGSLTDTQYF,TGCGCCAGCAGCCAAGGCCCCCTTACTAGCGGGAGTCTCACAGATACGCAGTATTTT
NA,TRBV7-9,NA,TRBJ1-4,CASSPYGANEKLFF,TGTGCCAGCAGCCCTTACGGGGCCAATGAAAAACTGTTTTTT
NA,TRBV14,once,TRBJ1-1,CASSQVWGRVTEAFF,TGTGCCAGCAGCCAAGTTTGGGGGCGAGTCACTGAAGCTTTCTTT
NA,TRBV7-7,NA,TRBJ2-5,CASSVRLGGDETQYF,TGTGCCAGCAGCGTCCGACTAGGAGGTGATGAGACCCAGTACTTC
TRBD2,TRBV5-1,NA,TRBJ2-5,CASSLASTSFRETQYF,TGCGCCAGCAGCTTAGCTTCGACTAGCTTCCGGGAGACCCAGTACTTC
TRBD1,TRBV11-2,NA,TRBJ2-7,CASSATGGSYEQYF,TGTGCCAGCAGCGCGACAGGGGGTTCCTACGAGCAGTACTTC
NA,TRBV18,NA,TRBJ2-7,CASSPPLTPAYEQYF,TGTGCCAGCTCACCACCGCTCACGCCGGCCTACGAGCAGTACTTC
TRBD1,TRBV6-1,NA,TRBJ2-1,CASGQGKLVDEQFF,TGTGCCAGCGGACAGGGGAAATTAGTGGATGAGCAGTTCTTC
TRBD2,TRBV4-1,NA,TRBJ2-1,CASGSTSGREVTADGEQFF,TGCGCCAGCGGATCGACTAGCGGGAGGGAAGTGACGGCGGACGGTGAGCAGTTCTTC
TRBD1,TRBV10-3,NA,TRBJ1-1,CATAFPGQGGSSPRTEAFF,TGTGCCACCGCCTTCCCTGGACAGGGGGGGAGTTCTCCACGGACTGAAGCTTTCTTT
NA,TRBV5-1,NA,TRBJ2-1,CASSSRSGEYRTYNEQFF,TGCGCCAGCAGCTCTAGGAGTGGAGAGTACAGAACCTACAATGAGCAGTTCTTC
TRBD2,TRBV13,NA,TRBJ2-3,CASSLGTSSADTQYF,TGTGCCAGCAGCCTGGGGACTAGCAGTGCAGATACGCAGTATTTT
TRBD2,TRBV9,NA,TRBJ2-1,CASSGGRATSDYNEQFF,TGTGCCAGCAGCGGGGGGCGGGCGACTAGCGATTACAATGAGCAGTTCTTC
TRBD1,TRBV29-1,NA,TRBJ2-7,CSTIDRGRHEQYF,TGCAGCACCATCGACAGGGGGCGACATGAGCAGTACTTC
TRBD2,TRBV6-1,NA,TRBJ2-2,CASSEITGFRLAGVTGELFF,TGTGCCAGCAGTGAGATTACAGGGTTTCGGCTAGCGGGAGTTACCGGGGAGCTGTTTTTT
NA,TRBV21-1,NA,TRBJ2-3,CASSKGGTNLTDTQYF,TGTGCCAGCAGCAAAGGCGGGACTAACCTCACAGATACGCAGTATTTT
TRBD1,TRBV18,NA,TRBJ2-4,CASSSNRGAADQRPGLSIF,TGTGCCAGCTCATCCAACAGGGGCGCGGCTGACCAAAGACCGGGGTTGAGTATCTTC